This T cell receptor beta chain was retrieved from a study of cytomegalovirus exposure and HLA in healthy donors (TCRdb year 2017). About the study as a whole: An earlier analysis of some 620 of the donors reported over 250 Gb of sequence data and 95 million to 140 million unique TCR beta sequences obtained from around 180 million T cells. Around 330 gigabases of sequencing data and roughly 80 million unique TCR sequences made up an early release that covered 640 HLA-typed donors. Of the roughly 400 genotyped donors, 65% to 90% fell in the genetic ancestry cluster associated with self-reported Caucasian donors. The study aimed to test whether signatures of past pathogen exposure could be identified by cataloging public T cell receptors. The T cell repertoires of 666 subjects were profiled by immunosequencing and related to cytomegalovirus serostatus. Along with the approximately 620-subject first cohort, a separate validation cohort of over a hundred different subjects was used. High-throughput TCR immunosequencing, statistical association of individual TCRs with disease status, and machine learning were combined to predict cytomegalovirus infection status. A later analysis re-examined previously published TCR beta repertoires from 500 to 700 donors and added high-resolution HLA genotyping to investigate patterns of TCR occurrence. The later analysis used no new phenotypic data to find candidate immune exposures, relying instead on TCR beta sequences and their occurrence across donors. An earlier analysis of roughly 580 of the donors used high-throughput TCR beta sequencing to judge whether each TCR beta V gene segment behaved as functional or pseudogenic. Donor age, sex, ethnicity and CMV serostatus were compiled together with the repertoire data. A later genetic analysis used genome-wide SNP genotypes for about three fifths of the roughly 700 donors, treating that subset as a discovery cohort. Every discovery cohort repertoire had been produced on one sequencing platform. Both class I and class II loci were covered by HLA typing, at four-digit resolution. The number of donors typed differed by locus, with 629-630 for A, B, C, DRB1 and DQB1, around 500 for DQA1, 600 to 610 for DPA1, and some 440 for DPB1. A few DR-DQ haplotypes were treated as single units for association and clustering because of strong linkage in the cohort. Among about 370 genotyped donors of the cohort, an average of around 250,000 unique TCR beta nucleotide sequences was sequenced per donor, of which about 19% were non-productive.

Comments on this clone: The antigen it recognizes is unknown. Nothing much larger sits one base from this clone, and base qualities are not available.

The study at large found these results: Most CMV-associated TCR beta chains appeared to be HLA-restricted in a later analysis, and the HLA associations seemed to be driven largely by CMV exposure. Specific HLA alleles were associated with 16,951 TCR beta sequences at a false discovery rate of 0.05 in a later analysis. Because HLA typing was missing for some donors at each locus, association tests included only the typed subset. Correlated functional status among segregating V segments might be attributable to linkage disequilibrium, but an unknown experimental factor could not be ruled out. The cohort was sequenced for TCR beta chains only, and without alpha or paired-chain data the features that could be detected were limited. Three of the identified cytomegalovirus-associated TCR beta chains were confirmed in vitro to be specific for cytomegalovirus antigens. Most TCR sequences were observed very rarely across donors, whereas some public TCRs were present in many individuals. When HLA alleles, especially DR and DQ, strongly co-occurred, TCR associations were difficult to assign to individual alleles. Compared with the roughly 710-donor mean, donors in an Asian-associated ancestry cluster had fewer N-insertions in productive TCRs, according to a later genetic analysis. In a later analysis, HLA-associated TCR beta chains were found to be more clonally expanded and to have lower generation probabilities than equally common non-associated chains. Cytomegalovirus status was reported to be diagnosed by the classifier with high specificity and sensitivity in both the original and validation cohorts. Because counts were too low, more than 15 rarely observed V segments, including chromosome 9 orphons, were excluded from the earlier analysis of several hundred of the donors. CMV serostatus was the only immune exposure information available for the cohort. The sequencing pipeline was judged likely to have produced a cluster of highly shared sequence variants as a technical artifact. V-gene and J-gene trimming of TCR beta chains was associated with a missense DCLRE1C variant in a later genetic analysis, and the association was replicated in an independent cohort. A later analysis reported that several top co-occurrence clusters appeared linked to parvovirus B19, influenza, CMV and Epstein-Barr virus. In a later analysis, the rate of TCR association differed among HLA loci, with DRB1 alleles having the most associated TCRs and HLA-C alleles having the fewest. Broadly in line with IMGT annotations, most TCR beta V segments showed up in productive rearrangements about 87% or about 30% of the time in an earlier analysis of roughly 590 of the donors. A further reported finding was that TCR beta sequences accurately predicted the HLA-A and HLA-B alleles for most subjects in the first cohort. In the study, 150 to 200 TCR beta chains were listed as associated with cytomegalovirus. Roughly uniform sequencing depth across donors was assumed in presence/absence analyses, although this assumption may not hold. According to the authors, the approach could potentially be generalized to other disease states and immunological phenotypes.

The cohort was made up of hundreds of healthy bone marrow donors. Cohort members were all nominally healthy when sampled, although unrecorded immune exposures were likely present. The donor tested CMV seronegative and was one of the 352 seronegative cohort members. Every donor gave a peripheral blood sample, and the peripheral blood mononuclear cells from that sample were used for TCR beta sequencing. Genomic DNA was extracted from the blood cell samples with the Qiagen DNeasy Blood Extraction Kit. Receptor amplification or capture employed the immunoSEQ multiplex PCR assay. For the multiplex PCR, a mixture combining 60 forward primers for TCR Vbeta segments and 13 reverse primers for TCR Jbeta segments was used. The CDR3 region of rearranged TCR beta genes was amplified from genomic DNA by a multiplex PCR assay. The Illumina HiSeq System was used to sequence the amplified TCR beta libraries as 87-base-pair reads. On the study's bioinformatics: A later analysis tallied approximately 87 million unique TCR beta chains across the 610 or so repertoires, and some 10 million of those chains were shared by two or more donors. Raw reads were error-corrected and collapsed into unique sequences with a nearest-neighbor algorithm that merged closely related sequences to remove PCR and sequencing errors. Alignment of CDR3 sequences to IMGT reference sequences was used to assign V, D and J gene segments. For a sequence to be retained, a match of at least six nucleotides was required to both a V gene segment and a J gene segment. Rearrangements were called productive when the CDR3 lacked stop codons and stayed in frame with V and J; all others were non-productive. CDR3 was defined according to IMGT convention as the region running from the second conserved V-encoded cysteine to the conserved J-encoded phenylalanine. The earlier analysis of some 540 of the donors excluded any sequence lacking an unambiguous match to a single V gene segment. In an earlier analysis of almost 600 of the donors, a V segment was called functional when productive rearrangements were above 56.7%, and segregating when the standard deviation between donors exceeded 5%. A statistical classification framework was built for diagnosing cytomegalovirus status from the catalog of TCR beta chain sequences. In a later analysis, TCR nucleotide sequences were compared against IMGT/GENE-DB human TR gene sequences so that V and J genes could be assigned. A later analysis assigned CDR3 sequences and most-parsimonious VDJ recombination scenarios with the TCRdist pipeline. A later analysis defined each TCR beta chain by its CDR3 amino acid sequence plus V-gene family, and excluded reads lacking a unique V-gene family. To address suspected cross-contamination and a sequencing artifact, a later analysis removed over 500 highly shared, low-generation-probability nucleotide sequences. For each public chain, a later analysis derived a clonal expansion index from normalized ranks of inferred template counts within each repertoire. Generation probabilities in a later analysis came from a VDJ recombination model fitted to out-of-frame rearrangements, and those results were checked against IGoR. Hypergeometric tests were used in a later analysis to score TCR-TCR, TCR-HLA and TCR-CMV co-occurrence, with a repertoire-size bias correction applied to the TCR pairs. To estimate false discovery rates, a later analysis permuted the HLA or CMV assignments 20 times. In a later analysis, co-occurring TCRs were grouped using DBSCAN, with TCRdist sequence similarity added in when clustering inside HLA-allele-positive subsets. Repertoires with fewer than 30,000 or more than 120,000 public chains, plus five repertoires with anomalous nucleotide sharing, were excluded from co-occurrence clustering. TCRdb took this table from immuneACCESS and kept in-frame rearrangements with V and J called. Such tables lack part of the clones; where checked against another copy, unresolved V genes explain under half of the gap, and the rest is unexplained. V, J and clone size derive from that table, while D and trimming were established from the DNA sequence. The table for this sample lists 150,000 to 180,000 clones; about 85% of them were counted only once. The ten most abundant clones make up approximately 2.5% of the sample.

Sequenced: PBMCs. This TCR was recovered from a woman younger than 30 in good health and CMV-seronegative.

The DNA reads as follows: TGCGCCAGCAGGGAGGGAACCTACGAGCAGTACTTC. Its protein product is CASREGTYEQYF. The sequence links TRBV5-1 to TRBJ2-7; TRBD2 is a possible D gene, resting on 6 matching bases. The junction carries 8 bases between V and J, which are trimmed by 5 bases and 2 bases respectively. The CDR3 spans 12 residues, from the cysteine through the phenylalanine. Of the read, only the CDR3 DNA is kept; its 36 bases are in frame from base 1. For CDR1 and CDR2, the germline V gene lists SGHRS and YFSETQ. Full variable domain (CDR3 extended with the reference TRBV5-1 and TRBJ2-7 proteins): KAGVTQTPRYLIKTRGQQVTLSCSPISGHRSVSWYQQTPGQGLQFLFEYFSETQRNKGNFPGRFSGRQFSNSRSEMNVSTLELGDSALYLCASREGTYEQYFGPGTRLTVT.